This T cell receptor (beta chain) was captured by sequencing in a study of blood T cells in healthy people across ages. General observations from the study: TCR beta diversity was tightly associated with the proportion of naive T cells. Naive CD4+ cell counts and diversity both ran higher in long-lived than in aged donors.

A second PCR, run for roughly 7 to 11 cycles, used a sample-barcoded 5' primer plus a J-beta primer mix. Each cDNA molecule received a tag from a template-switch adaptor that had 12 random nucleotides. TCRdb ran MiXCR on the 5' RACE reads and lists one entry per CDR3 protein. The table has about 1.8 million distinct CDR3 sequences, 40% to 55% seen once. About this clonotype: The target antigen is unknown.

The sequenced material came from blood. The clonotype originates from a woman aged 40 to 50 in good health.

CDR3 loop: CASSSRGGGASEVFF. CDR3 sequence (DNA): TGTGCCAGCAGCTCCCGTGGCGGGGGGGCCTCTGAGGTGTTCTTC. The genes are TRBV7-2 and TRBJ2-1; 9 bases align to TRBD2. CDR3 length: 15 amino acids. Trimming took 4 bases from V and 15 from J; bases not matched to a gene: 16. The germline CDR1 and CDR2 sequences are SGHTA and FQGNSA. The full variable domain, its missing parts supplied by reference TRBV7-2 and TRBJ2-1, is GAGVSQSPSNKVTEKGKDVELRCDPISGHTALYWYRQSLGQGLEFLIYFQGNSAPDKSGLPSDRFSAERTGGSVSTLTIQRTQQEDSAVYLCASSSRGGGASEVFFGPGTRLTVL.